Sequencing of this T cell receptor beta chain was carried out in a study of response to subunit inactivated influenza vaccine (dated by TCRdb to 2016 to 2019). For the study in its entirety: Deep quantitative profiling of the T cell receptor repertoire was used in the study to follow responses to a trivalent subunit inactivated influenza vaccine.

Library method: RT-PCR. These reads were obtained on an Illumina HiSeq 2500. TCRdb reprocessed the public reads (quality trimming at Q25 with fastp, clone calling with MiXCR) and kept in-frame beta chains. Entries that share a CDR3 protein sequence are merged under the most common genes and DNA. The sample table holds fewer than 700,000 distinct CDR3 sequences, of which roughly 13% were seen once. Around 13% of the sample is held by the ten biggest clonotypes. The paper as a whole reports these results and caveats: According to the authors, only a limited number of new T cells may be recruited by each seasonal influenza vaccination.

Comment on this clonotype: The specificity of this receptor is unknown. One base away there is no much larger clone; base qualities are not given.

The sample's time point label is to be understood as: 45 days after influenza vaccine administration. The origin of this receptor is a man in his fifties who received an inactivated influenza vaccine. Donor details come from another sample of the same person, matched by shared clones. The source material was PBMCs from blood, sampled 40 to 50 days after vaccination.

The DNA reads as follows: TGTGCCAGCAGCTTGGGTGGGGCGGAGGGGTGGCTATACTACGAGCAGTACTTC. Its amino acids are CASSLGGAEGWLYYEQYF. Rearrangement joined TRBV5-6 to TRBJ2-7; D gene: possibly TRBD2, on 6 matching bases. Trimming takes 0 bases from V and 3 bases from J, and the germline ends sit 22 bases apart. Looking up the germline V gene yields CDR1 SGHDT and CDR2 YYEEEE. There are 18 amino acids in the CDR3, from cysteine to phenylalanine inclusive. Of all the DNA, just the CDR3 is kept, 54 bases in frame from base 1.